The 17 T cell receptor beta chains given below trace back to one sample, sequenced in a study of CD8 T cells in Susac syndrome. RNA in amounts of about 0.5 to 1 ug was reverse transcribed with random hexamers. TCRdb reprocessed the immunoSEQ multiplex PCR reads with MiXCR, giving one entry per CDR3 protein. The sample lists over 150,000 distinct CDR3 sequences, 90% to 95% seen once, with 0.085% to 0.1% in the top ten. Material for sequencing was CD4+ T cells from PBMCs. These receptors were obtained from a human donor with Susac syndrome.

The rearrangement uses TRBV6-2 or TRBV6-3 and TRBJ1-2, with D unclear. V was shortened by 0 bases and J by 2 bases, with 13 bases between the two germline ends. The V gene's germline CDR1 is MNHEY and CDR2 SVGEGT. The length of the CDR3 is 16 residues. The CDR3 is CASSYSNGILNYGYTF. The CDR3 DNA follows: TGTGCCAGCAGTTACTCTAATGGAATTTTGAACTATGGCTACACCTTC.

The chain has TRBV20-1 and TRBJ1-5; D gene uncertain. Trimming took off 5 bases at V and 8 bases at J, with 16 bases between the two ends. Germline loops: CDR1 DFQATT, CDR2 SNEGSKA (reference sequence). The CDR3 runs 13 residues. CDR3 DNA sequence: TGCAGTGCTTCCTATCTCACCGGGGAGCCCCAGCATTTT. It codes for CSASYLTGEPQHF.

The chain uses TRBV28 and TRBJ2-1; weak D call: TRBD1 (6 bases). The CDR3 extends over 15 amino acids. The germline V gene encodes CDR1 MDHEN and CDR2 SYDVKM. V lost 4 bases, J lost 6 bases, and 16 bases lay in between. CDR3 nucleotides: TGTGCCAGCAGTTCCCCAGGGGTCTCTCGCAATGAGCAGTTCTTC. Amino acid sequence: CASSSPGVSRNEQFF.

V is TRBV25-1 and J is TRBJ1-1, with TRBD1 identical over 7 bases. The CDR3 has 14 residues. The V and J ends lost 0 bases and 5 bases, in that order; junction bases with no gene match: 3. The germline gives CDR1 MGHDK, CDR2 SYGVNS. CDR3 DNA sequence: TGTGCCAGCAGTGAATACCAGGGGGGGACTGAAGCTTTCTTT. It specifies CASSEYQGGTEAFF.

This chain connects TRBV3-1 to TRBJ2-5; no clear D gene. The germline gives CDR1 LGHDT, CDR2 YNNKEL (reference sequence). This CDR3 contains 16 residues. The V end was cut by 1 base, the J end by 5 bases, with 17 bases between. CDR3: CASSQAFGFPVETQYF. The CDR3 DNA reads TGTGCCAGCAGCCAAGCCTTTGGTTTCCCGGTCGAGACCCAGTACTTC.

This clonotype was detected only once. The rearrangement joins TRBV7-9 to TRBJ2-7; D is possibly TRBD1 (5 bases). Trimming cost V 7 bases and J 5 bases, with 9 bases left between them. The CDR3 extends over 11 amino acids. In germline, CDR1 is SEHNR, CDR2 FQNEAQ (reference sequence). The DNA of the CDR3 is TGTGCCAGCATTACAGGAGACGAGCAGTACTTC. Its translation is CASITGDEQYF.

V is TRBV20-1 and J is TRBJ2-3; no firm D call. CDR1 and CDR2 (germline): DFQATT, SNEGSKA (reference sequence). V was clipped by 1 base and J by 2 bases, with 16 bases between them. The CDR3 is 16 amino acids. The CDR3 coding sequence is TGCAGTGCTAGAGGACTGCCATCGACCTCCACAGATACGCAGTATTTT. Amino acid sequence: CSARGLPSTSTDTQYF.

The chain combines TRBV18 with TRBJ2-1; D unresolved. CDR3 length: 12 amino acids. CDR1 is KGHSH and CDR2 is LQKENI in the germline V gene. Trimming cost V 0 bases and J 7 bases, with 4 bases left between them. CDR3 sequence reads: CASSPPTNEQFF. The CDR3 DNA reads TGTGCCAGCTCACCACCTACTAATGAGCAGTTCTTC.

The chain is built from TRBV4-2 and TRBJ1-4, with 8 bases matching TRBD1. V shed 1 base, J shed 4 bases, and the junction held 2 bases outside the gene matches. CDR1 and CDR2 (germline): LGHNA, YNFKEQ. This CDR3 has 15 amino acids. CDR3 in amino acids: CASSQVGQDNEKLFF. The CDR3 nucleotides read TGTGCCAGCAGCCAAGTGGGACAGGATAATGAAAAACTGTTTTTT.

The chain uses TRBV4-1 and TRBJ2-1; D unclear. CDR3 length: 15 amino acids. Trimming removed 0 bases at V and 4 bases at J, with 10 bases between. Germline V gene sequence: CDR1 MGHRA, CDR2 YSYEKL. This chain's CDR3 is CASSQESVAYNEQFF. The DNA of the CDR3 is TGCGCCAGCAGCCAAGAATCAGTTGCTTACAATGAGCAGTTCTTC.

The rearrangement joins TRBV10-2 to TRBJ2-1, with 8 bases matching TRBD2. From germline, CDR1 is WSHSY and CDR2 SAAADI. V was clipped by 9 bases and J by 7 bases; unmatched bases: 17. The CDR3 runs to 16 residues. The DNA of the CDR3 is TGCGCCAGTGGTGGATCCGGGACTAGTCGACGAAATGAGCAGTTCTTC. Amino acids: CASGGSGTSRRNEQFF.

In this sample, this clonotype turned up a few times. The CDR3 DNA follows: TGTGCCAGCAGCCAAACAGGGGATTCACCCCTCCACTTT. Its protein is CASSQTGDSPLHF. This chain links TRBV7-2 with TRBJ1-6, with TRBD1 matching over 7 bases. The V and J ends lost 5 bases and 8 bases, in that order; junction bases with no gene match: 3. Germline V gene data show CDR1 as SGHTA and CDR2 as FQGNSA. The CDR3 is 13 residues long.

In DNA, the CDR3 is TGTGCCAGCAGCTCGTCCGGGACAGAGACCCAGTACTTC. It specifies CASSSSGTETQYF. The V call is TRBV7-9, the J call TRBJ2-5; D possibly uses TRBD1 or TRBD2 (5 bases each). The CDR3 extends over 13 amino acids. Trimming took 4 bases from V and 4 from J, leaving 10 bases between them. CDR1 SEHNR and CDR2 FQNEAQ come from the germline V gene (reference sequence).

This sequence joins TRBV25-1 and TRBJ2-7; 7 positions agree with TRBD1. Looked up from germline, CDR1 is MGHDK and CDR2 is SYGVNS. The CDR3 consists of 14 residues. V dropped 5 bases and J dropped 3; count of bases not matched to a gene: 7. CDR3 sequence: CASSTTGVVYEQYF. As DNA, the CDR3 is TGTGCCAGCAGTACCACAGGGGTAGTCTACGAGCAGTACTTC.

The chain's CDR3 is CASSQYLGARSTEAFF. In DNA, the CDR3 is TGTGCCAGCAGCCAGTACCTGGGAGCCCGAAGCACTGAAGCTTTCTTT. V is TRBV4-2 and J is TRBJ1-1; D is ambiguous. CDR1 and CDR2 from the germline V gene are LGHNA and YNFKEQ. Trimming took off 3 bases at V and 4 bases at J, with 18 bases between the two ends. The CDR3 length is 16 residues.

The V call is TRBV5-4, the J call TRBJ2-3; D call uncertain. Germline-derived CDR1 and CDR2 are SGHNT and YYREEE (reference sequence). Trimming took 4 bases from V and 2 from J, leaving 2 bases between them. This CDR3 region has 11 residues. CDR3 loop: CASSLTDTQYF. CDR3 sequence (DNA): TGTGCCAGCAGCCTCACAGATACGCAGTATTTT. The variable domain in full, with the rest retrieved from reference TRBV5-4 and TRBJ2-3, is ETGVTQSPTHLIKTRGQQVTLRCSSQSGHNTVSWYQQALGQGPQFIFQYYREEENGRGNFPPRFSGLQFPNYSSELNVNALELDDSALYLCASSLTDTQYFGPGTRLTVL.

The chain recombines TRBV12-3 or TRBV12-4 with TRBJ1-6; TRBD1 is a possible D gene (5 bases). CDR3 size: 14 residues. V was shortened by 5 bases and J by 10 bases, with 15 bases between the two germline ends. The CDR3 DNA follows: TGTGCCAGCAGTCCAACAGGCAGGAGCTCACCCCTCCACTTT. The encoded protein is CASSPTGRSSPLHF.